Listed below are T cell receptor beta chains from one sample, sequenced in a study of sequential checkpoint blockade in melanoma. Generated by immunoSEQ multiplex PCR, the TCRdb table keeps only in-frame clones and is missing some. The data show more than 9,000 clones, 60% to 80% seen once. Source: CD8+ T cells sorted from blood (inferred from file names), taken from a patient given nivolumab and ipilimumab in sequence. The receptors here all came from a human donor with melanoma. The CDR3 runs from the conserved cysteine through the conserved F or W. The D gene is left open where the match is weak. For some rows the clone size is stated as once, few or many, or as a class when expanded; others skip it.

V	J	D	size	DNA	CDR3
TRBV28	TRBJ2-5	-	-	TGTGCCAGCAGTTCCGACAGACAAGAGACCCAGTACTTC	CASSSDRQETQYF
TRBV11-1	TRBJ2-7	-	-	TGTGCCAGCAGCTTAGGGGCCAAAGCCTACGAGCAGTACTTC	CASSLGAKAYEQYF
TRBV7-9	TRBJ2-7	-	once	TGTGCCAGCAGCCAGACTACAGGGTCCTACGAGCAGTACTTC	CASSQTTGSYEQYF
TRBV29-1	TRBJ1-1	-	-	TGCAGCGTTGAACTCCGGGGGGGGAGTGAAGCTTTCTTT	CSVELRGGSEAFF
TRBV7-6	TRBJ2-3	TRBD2	-	TGTGCCAGCAGCTTAGAGGCTAGCGGGAGATGGATGGCAGATACGCAGTATTTT	CASSLEASGRWMADTQYF
TRBV6-6	TRBJ2-1	-	once	TGTGCCAGCAGTCCAGCGAGCTCCTACAATGAGCAGTTCTTC	CASSPASSYNEQFF
TRBV28	TRBJ1-3	TRBD1	-	TGTGCCAGCAGTCCCACAGGGGGCTTAAACACCATATATTTT	CASSPTGGLNTIYF
TRBV6-5	TRBJ2-3	-	-	TGTGCCAGCAGCATGACAGGCACAGATACGCAGTATTTT	CASSMTGTDTQYF
TRBV19	TRBJ1-5	TRBD1	medium-sized	TGTGCCAGTCACGGGGGGGACAGGGGGCTCGGATGGAATCAGCCCCAGCATTTT	CASHGGDRGLGWNQPQHF
TRBV7-9	TRBJ2-5	TRBD2	-	TGTGCCAGCAGCTCCACTAGCGGGAGGGAACAAGAGACCCAGTACTTC	CASSSTSGREQETQYF
TRBV7-2	TRBJ1-5	-	-	TGTGCCAGCAGCCTGGGGGGGGGCCCCCAGCATTTT	CASSLGGGPQHF
TRBV7-9	TRBJ2-7	-	-	TGTGCCAGCAGGGGACTCTCCTACGAGCAGTACTTC	CASRGLSYEQYF
TRBV27	TRBJ2-1	TRBD2	-	TGTGCCAGCAGTCCCGGACTAGCGGCAAAGAATGAGCAGTTCTTC	CASSPGLAAKNEQFF
TRBV30	TRBJ2-5	TRBD2	-	TGTGCCTGGAGTGTACTAGCGGGAGGTGGGGAGACCCAGTACTTC	CAWSVLAGGGETQYF
TRBV7-8	TRBJ2-3	-	-	TGTGCCAGCAGCTTACTTGTTAGCGGAAGCACAGATACGCAGTATTTT	CASSLLVSGSTDTQYF
TRBV28	TRBJ1-5	TRBD1	-	TGTGCCAGCAGTTTGGGACAGGGAAAACAGCCCCAGCATTTT	CASSLGQGKQPQHF